The next 17 T cell receptor beta chains were all read from a single sample in a study of regulatory T cells in long-lasting Graves disease. Noted time point: persistent/refractory GD, antithyroid drugs over 5 years with positive TRAb. PBMCs were the source of the RNA used for TCR sequencing. According to the study, TCR beta libraries were built with iRepertoire HTBI primers and CDR3-region Arm-PCR. Each CDR3 protein gets one entry after TCRdb re-called the multiplex PCR reads with MiXCR. The table has around 400,000 distinct CDR3 sequences, roughly 25% seen once. This sample comprised peripheral blood mononuclear cells (PBMCs), obtained when the disease was refractory, from a patient treated with antithyroid drugs. The receptors were gathered from a woman aged 40 to 50 with Graves disease.

This chain connects TRBV7-9 to TRBJ1-1; the D is unclear. This CDR3 has 11 amino acids. CDR1 is SEHNR and CDR2 is FQNEAQ in the germline V gene (reference sequence). Trimming removed 5 bases from V and 6 bases from J, with 7 bases in between. Written as DNA, the CDR3 is TGTGCCAGCAGCGACTTTGCTGAAGCTTTCTTT. It specifies CASSDFAEAFF.

This clonotype has at least ten counts. The chain employs TRBV12-3 or TRBV12-4 and TRBJ2-7, with TRBD1 identical over 9 bases. The CDR3 runs to 16 residues. Losses at the gene ends were 4 bases for V and 1 base for J; bases not matched to a gene: 8. CDR3 sequence: CASSYRGQGRSYEQYF. CDR3 bases: TGTGCCAGCAGTTACCGCGGACAGGGGCGATCCTACGAGCAGTACTTC.

The chain couples TRBV7-9 to TRBJ1-1, with no clear D. This CDR3 region has 17 residues. Trimming pared 1 base from V and 1 base from J, leaving 16 bases between. Germline CDR1 is SEHNR and CDR2 is FQNEAQ (reference sequence). The CDR3 here is CASSLVTALRENTEAFF. DNA for the CDR3: TGTGCCAGCAGCTTAGTCACAGCTTTACGGGAGAACACTGAAGCTTTCTTT.

This clonotype was seen at least ten times. This rearrangement joins TRBV2 to TRBJ1-1; D gene ambiguous. Trimming removed 6 bases at V and 1 base at J, with 9 bases between. Germline CDR1 reads SNHLY; CDR2 reads FYNNEI. The CDR3 runs to 13 residues. The CDR3 coding sequence is TGTGCCAGCAGGGGCGGTGGGAACACTGAAGCTTTCTTT. It is translated as CASRGGGNTEAFF.

This clonotype was picked up many times. The chain recombines TRBV11-2 with TRBJ2-7; D uncertain. There are 13 residues in the CDR3. CDR1 is SGHAT and CDR2 is FQNNGV in the germline V gene. Trimming took off 5 bases at V and 0 bases at J, with 8 bases between the two ends. For the CDR3, the DNA is TGTGCCAGCAGCCCAAGGTTCTCCTACGAGCAGTACTTC. This translates into CASSPRFSYEQYF.

This clonotype appeared many times. The chain links TRBV29-1 to TRBJ2-7, with unresolved D. With 5 bases removed from V and 7 bases from J, the gap between germline ends came to 15 bases. The CDR3 sequence is 12 residues long. Germline V gene lookup returns CDR1 SQVTM and CDR2 ANQGSEA. The CDR3 spells CSVRAGQREQYF. CDR3 sequence (DNA): TGCAGCGTTCGGGCAGGCCAGAGGGAGCAGTACTTC.

With regard to this clonotype: This probably arose from a read error, given a far larger clone one base away. The CDR3 sequence: CASSQGWASGSAGETQYF. The CDR3 bases are TGTGCCAGCAGCCAAGGTTGGGCTAGCGGGAGTGCAGGAGAGACCCAGTACTTC. The chain links TRBV2 to TRBJ2-5; TRBD2 agrees at 10 bases. V was clipped by 6 bases and J by 4 bases; unmatched bases: 17. The CDR3 loop spans 18 amino acids. CDR1 and CDR2 (germline): SNHLY, FYNNEI.

The chain couples TRBV6-4 to TRBJ1-2; D is possibly TRBD1 (5 bases). V dropped 2 bases and J dropped 8 bases, with 9 bases sitting between them. Germline V CDR1 and CDR2: MRHNA, SNTAGT. The CDR3 length is 12 residues. The CDR3: CASSDGWGGYTF. The CDR3 DNA sequence: TGTGCCAGCAGTGACGGGTGGGGCGGCTACACCTTC.

The chain links TRBV6-2 or TRBV6-3 to TRBJ2-4, with D perhaps TRBD1 (6 bases). Germline V gives CDR1 MNHEY, CDR2 SVGEGT. The CDR3 contains 19 residues. V dropped 5 bases and J dropped 3 bases, with 26 bases sitting between them. The CDR3 nucleotides read TGTGCCAGCAGTGACCTCCAAAAAGGGAAGGGGGTGGTCAAAAACATTCAGTACTTC. Its translation is CASSDLQKGKGVVKNIQYF.

The sample holds many counts of this clonotype. V gene TRBV15 combines with J gene TRBJ2-7; 9 positions match TRBD2. Trimming at V came to 0 bases and at J to 3 bases, leaving 18 bases not matched to a gene. In germline, CDR1 is LNHNV, CDR2 YYDKDF (reference sequence). This CDR3 spans 20 amino acids. CDR3 nucleotide sequence: TGTGCCACCAGCAGAGATCGCACACCGAAGTGGGCTAGCGGGAACTACGAGCAGTACTTC. Amino acids: CATSRDRTPKWASGNYEQYF.

The chain links TRBV28 to TRBJ1-2; D gene unclear. CDR3 length: 12 amino acids. CDR1 MDHEN and CDR2 SYDVKM come from the germline V gene. V lost 3 bases and J 7 bases, leaving 9 bases between the germline ends. CDR3 DNA sequence: TGTGCCAGCAGTTTGCGTCGGATTGGCTACACCTTC. Its translation: CASSLRRIGYTF.

The CDR3 DNA is TGTGCCAGCAGTATGGCCGGAAACACTGAAGCTTTCTTT. It translates to CASSMAGNTEAFF. The genes are TRBV27 and TRBJ1-1; no firm D call. The CDR3 consists of 13 residues. V gave up 5 bases and J gave up 2 bases, with 9 bases separating them. Germline V gene data show CDR1 as MNHEY and CDR2 as SMNVEV (reference sequence).

In this sample, this clonotype turned up a few times. The rearrangement joins TRBV7-9 to TRBJ2-7; perhaps TRBD2 as D (5 bases). V was trimmed by 1 base and J by 3 bases, leaving 10 bases between them. Germline V gene sequence: CDR1 SEHNR, CDR2 FQNEAQ (reference sequence). The CDR3 has 14 amino acids. CDR3 in DNA: TGTGCCAGCAGCTTAGAGAGGACTCTCTACGAGCAGTACTTC. Translation: CASSLERTLYEQYF. The full variable domain, completed using reference TRBV7-9 and TRBJ2-7, is DTGVSQNPRHKITKRGQNVTFRCDPISEHNRLYWYRQTLGQGPEFLTYFQNEAQLEKSRLLSDRFSAERPKGSFSTLEIQRTEQGDSAMYLCASSLERTLYEQYFGPGTRLTVT.

This clonotype was seen many times. V is TRBV28 and J is TRBJ1-5; TRBD1 might be the D (6 bases). Germline V gives CDR1 MDHEN, CDR2 SYDVKM. V shed 6 bases and J shed 0 bases, with 12 bases lying between them. CDR3 size: 15 residues. The CDR3: CASSGQTVSNQPQHF. Written as DNA, the CDR3 is TGTGCCAGCAGCGGACAGACGGTTAGCAATCAGCCCCAGCATTTT. The variable domain in full, completed from reference TRBV28 and TRBJ1-5, reads DVKVTQSSRYLVKRTGEKVFLECVQDMDHENMFWYRQDPGLGLRLIYFSYDVKMKEKGDIPEGYSVSREKKERFSLILESASTNQTSMYLCASSGQTVSNQPQHFGDGTRLSIL.

This clonotype was counted once. This chain connects TRBV24-1 to TRBJ2-3; TRBD2 might be the D (5 bases). This CDR3 contains 15 residues. Germline lookup yields CDR1 KGHDR and CDR2 SFDVKD. The germline V and J ends were trimmed by 1 base and 5 bases, with 12 bases remaining between them. CDR3 nucleotides: TGTGCCACCAGTGATTTTGGCGGAGGAGGAGATACGCAGTATTTT. Its protein is CATSDFGGGGDTQYF.

This clonotype was seen many times. J is TRBJ1-5 and V is TRBV20-1; a weak D match, TRBD1 (5 bases). CDR3 size: 17 residues. Trimming shortened V by 5 bases and J by 2 bases, and 22 bases separated the two germline ends. Germline V CDR1 and CDR2: DFQATT, SNEGSKA (reference sequence). CDR3 in DNA: TGCAGTGCTGCTTGGACGGACACTGACGGTGGCAATCAGCCCCAGCATTTT. Translating it yields CSAAWTDTDGGNQPQHF.

The sample holds many counts of this clonotype. The chain employs TRBV29-1 and TRBJ2-2, with D unclear. Trimming removed 4 bases from V and 1 base from J, with 4 bases in between. Germline CDR1 reads SQVTM; CDR2 reads ANQGSEA. The CDR3 extends over 12 amino acids. The CDR3 loop is CSVVGNTGELFF. The CDR3 DNA sequence: TGCAGCGTTGTTGGGAACACCGGGGAGCTGTTTTTT.